This is a list of T cell receptor beta chains from one sample in a study of CD8 T cells in Susac syndrome. MiXCR was run by TCRdb on the immunoSEQ multiplex PCR reads, yielding one entry per CDR3 protein. The table records about 150,000 distinct CDR3 sequences, over 85% of them present only once. The specimen sequenced was CD4+ T cells from PBMCs. The receptors here all came from a human donor with multiple sclerosis. Each CDR3 is given with its conserved first and last residue. Fields, in order: D gene, V gene, J gene, clone size, CDR3 DNA, CDR3 protein. D genes are given only for firm matches. Size is omitted from some rows. Given values are once, few, many or a class for expanded clones.

D: TRBD2
V: TRBV11-2
J: TRBJ2-2
size: -
DNA: TGTGCCAGCAGCCCATTTAGCGGGAGGGCCACCGGGGAGCTGTTTTTT
CDR3: CASSPFSGRATGELFF

D: TRBD1
V: TRBV6-5
J: TRBJ1-3
size: -
DNA: TGTGCCAGCAGTTACGGGACAGGGGAGAACTCTGGAAACACCATATATTTT
CDR3: CASSYGTGENSGNTIYF

D: TRBD2
V: TRBV5-1
J: TRBJ2-2
size: -
DNA: TGCGCCAGCAGCTTGGGTCTAGCGGCGAACACCGGGGAGCTGTTTTTT
CDR3: CASSLGLAANTGELFF

D: TRBD2
V: TRBV23-1
J: TRBJ2-1
size: -
DNA: TGCGCCAGCACCCGACGACTAGCGGGAGGAGTGAGTGAGCAGTTCTTC
CDR3: CASTRRLAGGVSEQFF

D: TRBD2
V: TRBV7-2
J: TRBJ2-5
size: -
DNA: TGTGCCAGCAGCTTAGGGCGGCGGGAGAGGGAGACCCAGTACTTC
CDR3: CASSLGRRERETQYF

D: TRBD1
V: TRBV4-3
J: TRBJ1-4
size: -
DNA: TGCGCCAGCAGCCAAGATGGGGGACAGGCCAATGAAAAACTGTTTTTT
CDR3: CASSQDGGQANEKLFF

D: TRBD1
V: TRBV6-1
J: TRBJ2-7
size: -
DNA: TGTGCCAGCAGTGCGGGACAGAGACCTACCTACGAGCAGTACTTC
CDR3: CASSAGQRPTYEQYF

D: -
V: TRBV7-3
J: TRBJ2-3
size: -
DNA: TGTGCCAGCAGCTTAAGAGCGGACACAGATACGCAGTATTTT
CDR3: CASSLRADTDTQYF

D: -
V: TRBV3-1
J: TRBJ2-2
size: -
DNA: TGTGCCAGCAGCCAAGGGGACGGGGAGCTGTTTTTT
CDR3: CASSQGDGELFF

D: -
V: TRBV12-3/TRBV12-4
J: TRBJ2-6
size: -
DNA: TGTGCCAGCAGACTGGGACTCTCTGGGGCCAACGTCCTGACTTTC
CDR3: CASRLGLSGANVLTF

D: -
V: TRBV7-3
J: TRBJ2-3
size: -
DNA: TGTGCCAGCAGCTCCCAGCCCCCCCCAGATACGCAGTATTTT
CDR3: CASSSQPPPDTQYF

D: -
V: TRBV4-1
J: TRBJ2-1
size: once
DNA: TGCGCCAGCAGCCAACTAGAGGCCCTTTACAATGAGCAGTTCTTC
CDR3: CASSQLEALYNEQFF

D: -
V: TRBV4-1
J: TRBJ2-3
size: -
DNA: TGCGCCAGCAGCCAAGGTCCGCCGGATACGCAGTATTTT
CDR3: CASSQGPPDTQYF

D: TRBD2
V: TRBV2
J: TRBJ2-1
size: -
DNA: TGTGCCAGCAGCCGACTAGCTGCGAGGATCTTC
CDR3: CASSRLAARIF

D: -
V: TRBV27
J: TRBJ2-7
size: -
DNA: TGTGCCAGCAGCTCGGGACTCCAAAGTGGCTACGAGCAGTACTTC
CDR3: CASSSGLQSGYEQYF

D: -
V: TRBV27
J: TRBJ2-2
size: -
DNA: TGTGCCAGCAGGAGGGGGGGTGTCGTCACCGGGGAGCTGTTTTTT
CDR3: CASRRGGVVTGELFF

D: TRBD2
V: TRBV28
J: TRBJ2-7
size: -
DNA: TGTGCCAGCAGATCCTTAGCGGGAGTGCTTTACGAGCAGTACTTC
CDR3: CASRSLAGVLYEQYF

D: -
V: TRBV30
J: TRBJ2-4
size: once
DNA: TGTGCCTGGAGTGGACAGGCACCAGCCAGAAACATTCAGTACTTC
CDR3: CAWSGQAPARNIQYF